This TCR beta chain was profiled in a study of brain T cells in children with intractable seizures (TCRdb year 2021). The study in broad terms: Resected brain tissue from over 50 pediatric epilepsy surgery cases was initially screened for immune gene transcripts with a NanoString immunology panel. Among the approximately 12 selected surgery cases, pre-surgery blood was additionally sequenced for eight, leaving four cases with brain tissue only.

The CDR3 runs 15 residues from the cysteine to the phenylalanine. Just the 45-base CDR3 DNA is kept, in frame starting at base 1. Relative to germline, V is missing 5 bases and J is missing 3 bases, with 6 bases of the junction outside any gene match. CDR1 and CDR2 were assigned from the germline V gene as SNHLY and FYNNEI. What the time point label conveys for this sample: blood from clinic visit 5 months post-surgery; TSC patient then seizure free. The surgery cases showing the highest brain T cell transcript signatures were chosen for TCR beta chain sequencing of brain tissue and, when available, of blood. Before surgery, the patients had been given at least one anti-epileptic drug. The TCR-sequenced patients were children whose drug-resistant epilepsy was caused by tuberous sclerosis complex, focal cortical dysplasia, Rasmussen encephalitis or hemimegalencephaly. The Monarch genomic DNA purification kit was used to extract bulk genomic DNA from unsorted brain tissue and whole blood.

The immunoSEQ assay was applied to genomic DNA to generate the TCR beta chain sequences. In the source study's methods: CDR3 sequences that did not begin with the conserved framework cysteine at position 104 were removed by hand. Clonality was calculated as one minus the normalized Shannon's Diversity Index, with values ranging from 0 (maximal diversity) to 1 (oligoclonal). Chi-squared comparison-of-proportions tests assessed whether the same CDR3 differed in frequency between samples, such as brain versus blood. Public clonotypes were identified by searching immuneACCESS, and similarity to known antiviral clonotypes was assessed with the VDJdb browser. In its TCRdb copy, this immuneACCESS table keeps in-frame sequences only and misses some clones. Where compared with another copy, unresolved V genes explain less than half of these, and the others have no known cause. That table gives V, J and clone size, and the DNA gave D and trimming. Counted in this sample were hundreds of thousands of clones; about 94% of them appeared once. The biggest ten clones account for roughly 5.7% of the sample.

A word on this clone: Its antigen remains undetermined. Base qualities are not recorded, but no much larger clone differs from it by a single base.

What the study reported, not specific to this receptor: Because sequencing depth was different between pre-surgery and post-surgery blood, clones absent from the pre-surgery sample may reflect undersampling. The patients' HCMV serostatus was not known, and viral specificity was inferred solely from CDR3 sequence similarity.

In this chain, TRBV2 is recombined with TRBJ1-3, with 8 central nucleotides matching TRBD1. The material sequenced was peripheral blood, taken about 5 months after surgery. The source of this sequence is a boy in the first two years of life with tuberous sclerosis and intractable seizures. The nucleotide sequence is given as TGTGCCAGCAGTTATCTAGGACAGGGTGGAAACACCATATATTTT. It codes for CASSYLGQGGNTIYF.